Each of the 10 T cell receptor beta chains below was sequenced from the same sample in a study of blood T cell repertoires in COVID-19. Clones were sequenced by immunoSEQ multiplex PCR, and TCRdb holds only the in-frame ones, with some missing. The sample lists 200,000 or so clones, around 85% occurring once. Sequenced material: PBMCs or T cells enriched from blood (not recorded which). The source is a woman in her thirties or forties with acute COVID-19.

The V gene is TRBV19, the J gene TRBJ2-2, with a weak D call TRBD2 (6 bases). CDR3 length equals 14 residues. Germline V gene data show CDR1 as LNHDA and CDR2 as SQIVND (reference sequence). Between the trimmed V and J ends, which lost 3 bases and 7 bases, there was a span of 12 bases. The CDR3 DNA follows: TGTGCCAGTAGTATGATACTAGCTGGCGGGGAGCTGTTTTTT. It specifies CASSMILAGGELFF.

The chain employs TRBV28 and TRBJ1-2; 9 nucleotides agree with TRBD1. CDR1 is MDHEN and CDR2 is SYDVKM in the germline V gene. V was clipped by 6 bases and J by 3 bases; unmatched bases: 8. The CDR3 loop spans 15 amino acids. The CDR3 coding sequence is TGTGCCAGCAGAAAACTTGGACAGGGGTACTATGGCTACACCTTC. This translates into CASRKLGQGYYGYTF.

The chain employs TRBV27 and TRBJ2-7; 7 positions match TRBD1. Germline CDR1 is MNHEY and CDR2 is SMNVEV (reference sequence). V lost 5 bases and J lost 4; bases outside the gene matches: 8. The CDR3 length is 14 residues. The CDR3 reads CASSDRDRVYEQYF. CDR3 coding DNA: TGTGCCAGCAGTGACCGGGACAGAGTTTACGAGCAGTACTTC.

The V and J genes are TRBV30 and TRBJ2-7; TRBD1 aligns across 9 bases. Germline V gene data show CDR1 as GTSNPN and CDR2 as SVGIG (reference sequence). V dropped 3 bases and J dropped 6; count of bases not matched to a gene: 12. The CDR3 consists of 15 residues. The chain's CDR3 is CAWSGWGQGKVEQYF. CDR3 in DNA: TGTGCCTGGAGCGGATGGGGACAGGGCAAGGTCGAGCAGTACTTC.

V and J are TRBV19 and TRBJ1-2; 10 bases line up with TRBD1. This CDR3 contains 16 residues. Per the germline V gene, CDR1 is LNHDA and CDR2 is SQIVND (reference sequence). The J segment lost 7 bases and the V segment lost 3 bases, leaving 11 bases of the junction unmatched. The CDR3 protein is CASSIDPSTGGFGYTF. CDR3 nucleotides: TGTGCCAGTAGTATTGACCCTTCGACAGGGGGCTTTGGCTACACCTTC.

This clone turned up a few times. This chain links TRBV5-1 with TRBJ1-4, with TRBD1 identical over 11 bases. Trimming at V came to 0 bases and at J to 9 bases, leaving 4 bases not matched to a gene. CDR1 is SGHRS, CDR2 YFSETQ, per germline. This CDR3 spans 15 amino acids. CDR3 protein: CASSLDGQGAKKLFF. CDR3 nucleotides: TGCGCCAGCAGCTTGGATGGACAGGGGGCGAAAAAACTGTTTTTT.

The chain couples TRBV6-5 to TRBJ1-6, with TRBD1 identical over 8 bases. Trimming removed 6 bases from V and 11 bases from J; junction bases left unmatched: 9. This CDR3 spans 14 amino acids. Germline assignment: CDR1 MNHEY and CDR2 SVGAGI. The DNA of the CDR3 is TGTGCCAGCAGCTTGGACAGGGATATGGCACCCCTCCACTTT. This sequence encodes CASSLDRDMAPLHF.

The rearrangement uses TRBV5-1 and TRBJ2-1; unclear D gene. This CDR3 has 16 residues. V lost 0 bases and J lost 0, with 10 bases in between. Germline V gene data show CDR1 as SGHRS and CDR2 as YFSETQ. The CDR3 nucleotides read TGCGCCAGCAGCTTGGTTCAGGCGAGCTCCTACAATGAGCAGTTCTTC. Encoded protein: CASSLVQASSYNEQFF.

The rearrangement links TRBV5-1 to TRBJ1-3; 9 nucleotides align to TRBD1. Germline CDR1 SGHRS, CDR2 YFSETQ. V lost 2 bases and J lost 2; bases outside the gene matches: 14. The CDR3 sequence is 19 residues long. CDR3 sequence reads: CASSFTWGRTGGTGNTIYF. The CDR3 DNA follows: TGCGCCAGCAGCTTCACGTGGGGGAGAACAGGGGGCACTGGAAACACCATATATTTT.

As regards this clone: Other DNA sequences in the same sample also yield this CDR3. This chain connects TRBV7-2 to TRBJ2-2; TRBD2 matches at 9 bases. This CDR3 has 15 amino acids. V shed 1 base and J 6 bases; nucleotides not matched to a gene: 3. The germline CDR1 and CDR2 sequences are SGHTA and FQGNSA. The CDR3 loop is CASSLGGLAAGELFF. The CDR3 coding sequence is TGTGCCAGCAGCTTAGGGGGACTAGCCGCCGGGGAGCTGTTTTTT.